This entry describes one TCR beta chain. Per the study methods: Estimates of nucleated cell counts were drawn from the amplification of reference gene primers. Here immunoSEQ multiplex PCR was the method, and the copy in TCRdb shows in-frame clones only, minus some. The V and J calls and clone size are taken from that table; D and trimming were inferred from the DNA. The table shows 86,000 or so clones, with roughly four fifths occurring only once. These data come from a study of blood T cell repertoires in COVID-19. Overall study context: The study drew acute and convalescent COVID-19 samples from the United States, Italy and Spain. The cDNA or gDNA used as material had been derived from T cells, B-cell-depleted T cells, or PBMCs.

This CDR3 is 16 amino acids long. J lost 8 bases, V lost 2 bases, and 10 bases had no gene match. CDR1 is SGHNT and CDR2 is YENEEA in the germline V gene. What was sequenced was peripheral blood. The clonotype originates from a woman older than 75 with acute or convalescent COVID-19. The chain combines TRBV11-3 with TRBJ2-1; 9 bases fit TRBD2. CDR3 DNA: TGTGCCAGCAGCTTAAGCGCCGCAGCGGGAGGTCATGAGCAGTTCTTC. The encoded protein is CASSLSAAAGGHEQFF. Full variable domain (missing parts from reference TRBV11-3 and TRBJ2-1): EAGVVQSPRYKIIEKKQPVAFWCNPISGHNTLYWYLQNLGQGPELLIRYENEEAVDDSQLPKDRFSAERLKGVDSTLKIQPAELGDSAVYLCASSLSAAAGGHEQFFGPGTRLTVL.